This TCR beta chain was found in a study of T cell repertoires in cytomegalovirus infection. About the study: It was the public TCR beta signatures that indicated both CMV infection and matching HLA type. Study-level points and caveats: Pooled public TCR beta family frequency picked out CMV carriers with the relevant HLA.

This clonotype was observed a few times. The antigen remains undetermined. TCRdb recomputed calls from the reads with MiXCR, one row per CDR3 protein. The sample lists a few hundred thousand distinct CDR3 sequences, about 28% seen once, with 20% in the top ten. This specimen was cultured PBMCs, taken from culture after CMV antigen stimulation. The TCR was taken from a human donor in good health (CMV status not recorded). Some clones in this sample may be carry-over from other donors' samples.

Here the CDR3 reads CASRWTSGTHNEQFF. As DNA, the CDR3 is TGTGCCAGCAGGTGGACTAGCGGGACCCACAATGAGCAGTTCTTC. The chain uses TRBV6-1 and TRBJ2-1; 12 nucleotides line up with TRBD2. CDR1 and CDR2 from the germline V gene are MNHNS and SASEGT. V shed 6 bases, J shed 5 bases, and the junction held 5 bases outside the gene matches. This CDR3 is 15 amino acids long.